The 16 T cell receptor beta chains listed next were all sequenced from one sample in a study of regulatory T cells in long-lasting Graves disease. Assembly of TCR beta libraries relied on iRepertoire HTBI primers together with Arm-PCR of CDR3 regions. MiXCR was run by TCRdb on the multiplex PCR reads, yielding one entry per CDR3 protein. The sample records some 350,000 distinct CDR3 sequences, around 15% being singletons. Time point of the sample: newly diagnosed GD, antithyroid drugs for less than 3 months. RNA isolated from PBMCs was used to make the TCR library. These same records also appear under a second study, on T cells in Graves' hyperthyroidism and ophthalmopathy.

Here the sequenced sample was peripheral blood mononuclear cells (PBMCs), taken at new diagnosis, from a patient treated with antithyroid drugs. Receptors were obtained from a woman aged 18-29 years with Graves disease.

In this sample, this clonotype turned up many times. The gene calls are TRBV5-6 and TRBJ2-7, with D tentatively TRBD1 or TRBD2 (6 bases each). Germline CDR1 is SGHDT and CDR2 is YYEEEE. The V end was cut by 0 bases, the J end by 5 bases, with 9 bases between. This CDR3 is 13 amino acids long. CDR3 amino acids: CASSLGRGDEQYF. The CDR3 DNA reads as TGTGCCAGCAGCTTGGGGAGGGGGGACGAGCAGTACTTC.

This clonotype has ten or more counts. J is TRBJ2-3 and V is TRBV5-5; D is unresolved. Trimming took 0 bases from V and 2 from J, leaving 7 bases between them. Germline-derived CDR1 and CDR2 are SGHKS and YYEKEE (reference sequence). This CDR3 spans 14 amino acids. The CDR3 region has the DNA TGTGCCAGCAGCTTGGGGTCCGTCACAGATACGCAGTATTTT. It codes for CASSLGSVTDTQYF.

Concerning this clonotype itself: A read error is possible here, since a much larger clone lies one base away. The rearrangement links TRBV5-1 to TRBJ1-2; D is uncertain. CDR1 is SGHRS and CDR2 is YFSETQ in the germline V gene. This CDR3 has 14 amino acids. The CDR3 sequence: CASSPPTSNYGHTF. The CDR3 coding sequence is TGCGCCAGCAGCCCCCCGACATCTAACTATGGCCACACCTTC.

The table lists this clonotype with a few counts. The chain is built from TRBV2 and TRBJ1-2, with 10 nucleotides matching TRBD1. The germline V gene encodes CDR1 SNHLY and CDR2 FYNNEI. CDR3 length equals 18 residues. The V and J ends lost 5 bases and 2 bases, in that order; junction bases with no gene match: 14. CDR3: CASSNGGPGTGENYGYTF. Here the CDR3 DNA reads TGTGCCAGCAGTAACGGAGGTCCCGGGACAGGGGAAAACTATGGCTACACCTTC.

This clonotype was seen a handful of times. The chain links TRBV15 to TRBJ2-1, with TRBD2 matching over 10 bases. With 1 base clipped from V and 3 bases from J, the junction kept 9 bases outside the gene matches. The germline V gene has CDR1 LNHNV and CDR2 YYDKDF (reference sequence). The length of the CDR3 is 18 residues. CDR3 coding DNA: TGTGCCACCAGCAGAGGAAAACTTGGGACTAGCGACTACAATGAGCAGTTCTTC. Translation gives CATSRGKLGTSDYNEQFF.

The gene calls are TRBV29-1 and TRBJ2-1; D remains ambiguous. Germline V lookup: CDR1 SQVTM, CDR2 ANQGSEA. This CDR3 contains 12 residues. Trimming removed 5 bases from V and 0 bases from J, with 5 bases in between. The CDR3 protein is CSVTSSYNEQFF. CDR3 bases: TGCAGCGTTACGAGCTCCTACAATGAGCAGTTCTTC.

This clonotype occurred many times. The chain uses TRBV27 and TRBJ1-1; D is possibly TRBD1 (6 bases). CDR3 size: 11 residues. Trimming cost V 10 bases and J 5 bases, with 11 bases left between them. Germline assignment: CDR1 MNHEY and CDR2 SMNVEV (reference sequence). The CDR3 loop is CATLGGTEAFF. CDR3 nucleotide sequence: TGTGCCACCTTAGGGGGGACTGAAGCTTTCTTT.

This clonotype showed up many times. The CDR3 DNA follows: TGTGCCAGCAGTACCGGGGGGGCTTCAGCTGATACGCAGTATTTT. It translates to CASSTGGASADTQYF. This chain links TRBV12-3 or TRBV12-4 with TRBJ2-3; 8 bases fit TRBD2. Losses at the gene ends were 5 bases for V and 6 bases for J; bases not matched to a gene: 10. The CDR3 sequence is 15 residues long.

This sequence joins TRBV28 and TRBJ2-1, with TRBD2 matching 8 bases. In germline, CDR1 is MDHEN, CDR2 SYDVKM. V was pared by 7 bases and J by 4 bases, with 6 bases of the junction left unmatched. The CDR3 has 14 residues. The CDR3 nucleotides read TGTGCCAGCACCCCACTAGCGGTTTACAATGAGCAGTTCTTC. As protein: CASTPLAVYNEQFF.

The rearrangement uses TRBV6-1 and TRBJ1-5, with TRBD1 matching over 7 bases. CDR1 is MNHNS and CDR2 is SASEGT in the germline V gene. V shed 7 bases and J 6 bases; nucleotides not matched to a gene: 6. The CDR3 runs to 13 residues. CDR3 sequence (DNA): TGTGCCAGCACCAGGGGGTTAGGTCAGCCCCAGCATTTT. It translates to CASTRGLGQPQHF.

This clonotype was seen many times. The chain couples TRBV7-3 to TRBJ2-2; D is possibly TRBD1 (6 bases). From germline, CDR1 is SGHTA and CDR2 FQGTGA. Deletions cut 4 bases from V and 5 bases from J, with 8 bases between. CDR3 size: 13 residues. This chain's CDR3 is CASSSTGTGELFF. The CDR3 bases are TGTGCCAGCAGCTCCACAGGGACCGGGGAGCTGTTTTTT. Drawing the rest from reference TRBV7-3 and TRBJ2-2, the complete variable domain is GAGVSQTPSNKVTEKGKYVELRCDPISGHTALYWYRQSLGQGPEFLIYFQGTGAADDSGLPNDRFFAVRPEGSVSTLKIQRTERGDSAVYLCASSSTGTGELFFGEGSRLTVL.

The CDR3 sequence: CASSYGDREDTEAFF. CDR3 coding DNA: TGTGCCAGCAGTTACGGTGACAGGGAGGACACTGAAGCTTTCTTT. The chain has TRBV6-5 and TRBJ1-1; the match to TRBD1 covers 7 bases. Germline values: CDR1 MNHEY, CDR2 SVGAGI. The CDR3 totals 15 residues. V was pared by 2 bases and J by 3 bases, with 6 bases of the junction left unmatched.

This chain uses TRBV6-1 with TRBJ1-2; D is unclear. The V and J ends lost 5 bases and 4 bases respectively, with 14 bases between them. This CDR3 region has 14 residues. In germline, CDR1 is MNHNS, CDR2 SASEGT. CDR3 amino acids: CASSRGPESYGYTF. DNA for the CDR3: TGTGCCAGCAGTCGTGGACCGGAGTCCTATGGCTACACCTTC.

This rearrangement joins TRBV10-3 to TRBJ1-4, with 7 positions matching TRBD1. Losses at the gene ends were 2 bases for V and 3 bases for J; bases not matched to a gene: 3. Germline lookup yields CDR1 ENHRY and CDR2 SYGVKD. The CDR3 totals 15 residues. The CDR3 DNA sequence: TGTGCCATCAGTGAGCGACAGGGTTCTAATGAAAAACTGTTTTTT. As protein: CAISERQGSNEKLFF.

This clonotype was counted at least ten times. This chain uses TRBV27 with TRBJ2-5; D is possibly TRBD1 (6 bases). Germline CDR1 MNHEY, CDR2 SMNVEV (reference sequence). Between the trimmed V and J ends, which lost 7 bases and 4 bases, there was a span of 19 bases. The CDR3 sequence is 15 residues long. The CDR3 spells CASTLRGTGTETQYF. The CDR3 bases are TGTGCCAGCACTCTCCGGGGCACAGGGACAGAGACCCAGTACTTC.

Notes on this clonotype: Without the conserved terminal phenylalanine or tryptophan, this CDR3 likely stems from a read error. The chain joins TRBV15 to TRBJ2-7; tentatively, D is TRBD1 (6 bases). V lost 0 bases to trimming and J lost 5 bases, with 17 bases between them. This CDR3 comprises 16 residues. Germline CDR1 reads LNHNV; CDR2 reads YYDKDF (reference sequence). The chain's CDR3 is CATSRDGAGASNEQYL. CDR3 DNA: TGTGCCACCAGCAGAGATGGGGCAGGGGCTAGTAACGAGCAGTACCTC.